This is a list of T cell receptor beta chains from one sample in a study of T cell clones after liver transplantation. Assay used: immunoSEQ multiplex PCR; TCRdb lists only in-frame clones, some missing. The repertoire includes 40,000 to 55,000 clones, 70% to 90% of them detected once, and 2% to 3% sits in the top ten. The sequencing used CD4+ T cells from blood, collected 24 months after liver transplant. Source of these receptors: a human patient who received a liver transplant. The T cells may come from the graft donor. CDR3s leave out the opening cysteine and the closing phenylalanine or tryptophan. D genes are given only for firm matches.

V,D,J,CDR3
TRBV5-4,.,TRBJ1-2,ASSPITGVYGYT
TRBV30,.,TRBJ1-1,ARGRPGTEAF
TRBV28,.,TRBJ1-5,ASREGLRGENQPQH
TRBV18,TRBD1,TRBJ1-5,ASSPGTGGGNQPQH
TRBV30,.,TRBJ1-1,AWSKSANTEAF
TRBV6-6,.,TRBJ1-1,ASSYQGRDTEAF
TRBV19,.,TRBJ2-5,ASSLLKSETQY
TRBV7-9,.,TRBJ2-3,ASSLGDFQY
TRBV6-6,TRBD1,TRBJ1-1,ASSPGQILNTEAF
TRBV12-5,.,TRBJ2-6,ASGLVLLSGANVLT
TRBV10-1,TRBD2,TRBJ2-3,ASSKRDYTDTQY
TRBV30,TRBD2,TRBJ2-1,AWSVLAGGRNYYNEQF
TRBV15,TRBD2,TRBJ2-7,ATSTFLTSPSYEQY
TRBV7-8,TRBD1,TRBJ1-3,ASSRGQGSGNTIY
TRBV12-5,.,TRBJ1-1,ASGLSGAPTTF
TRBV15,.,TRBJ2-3,ATSRVGPITDTQY
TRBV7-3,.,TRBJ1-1,ASSLSGGLDEAF
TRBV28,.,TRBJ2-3,ASSPLLADTQY
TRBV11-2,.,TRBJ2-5,ASSLEGETQY
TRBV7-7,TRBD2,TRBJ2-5,ASSSTSGRHQTQY
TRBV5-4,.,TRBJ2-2,ASSTSLTGELF
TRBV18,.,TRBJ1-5,ASSQAQNQPQH
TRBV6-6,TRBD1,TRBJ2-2,ASTKRQGQNTGELF
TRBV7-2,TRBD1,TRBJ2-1,ASSHARDRAYNEQF
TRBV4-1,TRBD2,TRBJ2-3,ASSQEAASGNTDTQY
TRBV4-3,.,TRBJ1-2,ASSQDERSGYT
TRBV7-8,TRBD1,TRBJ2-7,ASSFKQGVRTYEQY
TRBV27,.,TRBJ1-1,ASSLRAGGGNTEAF
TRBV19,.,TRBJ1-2,ASSTGPGYT
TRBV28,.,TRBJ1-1,ASSLETLNTEAF
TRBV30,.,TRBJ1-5,AWSGGGNQPQH
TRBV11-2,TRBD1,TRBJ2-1,ATMDRGIADEQF
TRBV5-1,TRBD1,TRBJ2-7,ASGRDSPYEQY
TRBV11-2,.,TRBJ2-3,ASSLDVGDTQY
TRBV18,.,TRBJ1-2,ASSPAGGGYGYT